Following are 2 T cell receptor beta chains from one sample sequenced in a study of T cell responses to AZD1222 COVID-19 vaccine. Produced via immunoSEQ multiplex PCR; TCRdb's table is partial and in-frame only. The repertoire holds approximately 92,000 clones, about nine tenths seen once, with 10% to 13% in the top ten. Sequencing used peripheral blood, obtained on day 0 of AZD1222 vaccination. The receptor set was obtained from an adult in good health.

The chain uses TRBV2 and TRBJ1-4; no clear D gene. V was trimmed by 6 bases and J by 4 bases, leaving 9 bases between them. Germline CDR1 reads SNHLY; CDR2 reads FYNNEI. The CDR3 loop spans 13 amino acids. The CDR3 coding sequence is TGTGCCAGCAGGATTACATTTAATGAAAAACTGTTTTTT. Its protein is CASRITFNEKLFF.

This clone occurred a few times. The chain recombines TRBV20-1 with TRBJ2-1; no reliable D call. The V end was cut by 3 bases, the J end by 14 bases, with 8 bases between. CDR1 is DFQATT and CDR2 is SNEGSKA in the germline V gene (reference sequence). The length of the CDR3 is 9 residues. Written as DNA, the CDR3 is TGCAGTGCTAGCCTAAGTGAGTTCTTC. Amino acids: CSASLSEFF.